The present T cell receptor (beta chain) was sequenced within a study of T-cell reconstitution after alpha-beta-depleted transplantation in children. With 0 bases removed from V and 0 bases from J, the gap between germline ends came to 5 bases. Germline values: CDR1 LGHDT, CDR2 YNNKEL (reference sequence). The CDR3 is 15 residues long. This clonotype occurred a few times. Unique molecular identifiers were built into the TCRbeta library. TCRdb used MiXCR to reprocess the PCR reads, holding one entry per CDR3 protein. The profile shows hundreds of thousands of distinct CDR3 sequences, roughly 13% of them singletons.

Sample: PBMCs, taken before TCRalphabeta/CD19-depleted stem cell transplant. The TCR comes from a girl aged 2 to 9 with congenital amegakaryocytic thrombocytopenia, due to receive a stem cell transplant. The chain couples TRBV3-1 to TRBJ1-4; D gene uncertain. The chain's CDR3 is CASSQEPATNEKLFF. The CDR3 coding sequence is TGTGCCAGCAGCCAAGAGCCGGCAACTAATGAAAAACTGTTTTTT.